This entry concerns a single T cell receptor (beta chain). Clones were sequenced by immunoSEQ multiplex PCR, and TCRdb holds only the in-frame ones, with some missing. The sample lists some 350,000 clones, more than 70% seen once, with around 3% in the top ten. One Seattle source followed patients from active infection through their disease course. The record originates from a study of blood T cell repertoires in COVID-19. Overall study context: Sites in the United States, Italy and Spain provided acute and convalescent COVID-19 samples. T cells, B-cell-depleted T cells, or PBMCs supplied cDNA or gDNA.

V dropped 4 bases and J dropped 4; count of bases not matched to a gene: 9. The CDR3 length is 15 residues. Germline V gene sequence: CDR1 MDHEN, CDR2 SYDVKM. The sample comprised peripheral blood. The chain has TRBV28 and TRBJ1-1; 7 nucleotides line up with TRBD1. The clonotype comes from a woman under 40 with COVID-19, enrolled during active disease. CDR3 sequence: CASSWPGQRFTEAFF. For the CDR3, the DNA is TGTGCCAGCAGTTGGCCGGGACAGAGATTCACTGAAGCTTTCTTT.